Shown below are 27 T cell receptor beta chains from a single sample sequenced in a study of metastatic and nonmetastatic thyroid tumors. TCRdb reprocessed the PCR reads using MiXCR. Counted here are over 35,000 clones, roughly a sixth occurring once; the ten biggest clones make up 8% to 10%. The entire patient cohort was treatment-naive prior to thyroid surgery. Sample: tumor tissue. These receptors were taken from a female donor with papillary thyroid cancer or a benign thyroid nodule (not recorded which). Some clones in this sample may be carry-over from other donors' samples.

There are many counts of this clone. V and J are TRBV7-9 and TRBJ2-5; 7 bases match TRBD1. The CDR3 covers 13 residues. The V and J ends lost 5 bases and 6 bases, in that order; junction bases with no gene match: 6. Germline CDR1 is SEHNR and CDR2 is FQNEAQ (reference sequence). The CDR3 spells CASSQGGAQTQYF. The CDR3 coding sequence is TGTGCCAGCAGCCAAGGGGGCGCCCAGACCCAGTACTTC.

At least ten counts were recorded for this clone. The chain is built from TRBV13 and TRBJ2-6; a weak D match, TRBD1 (5 bases). The V end lost 4 bases, the J end lost 0 bases, and 19 bases lay between the germline ends. Germline CDR1 PRHDT, CDR2 FYEKMQ (reference sequence). The CDR3 has 19 amino acids. In DNA form, the CDR3 reads TGTGCCAGCAGCTCTTATGACCAGGGCCCGACCTCTGGGGCCAACGTCCTGACTTTC. This gives the protein CASSSYDQGPTSGANVLTF.

The genes are TRBV7-2 and TRBJ2-7, with 9 bases fitting TRBD2. Trimming took 2 bases from V and 9 from J; bases not matched to a gene: 8. The CDR3 totals 14 residues. In germline, CDR1 is SGHTA, CDR2 FQGNSA. CDR3 nucleotides: TGTGCCAGCAGCTTAATAGCGGGAGCGGGAGGGCAGTACTTC. This codes for CASSLIAGAGGQYF.

The rearrangement uses TRBV6-2 or TRBV6-3 and TRBJ2-1; 7 bases line up with TRBD2. Trimming cost V 7 bases and J 4 bases; bases outside gene matches: 7. The CDR3 is 14 residues long. Germline V lookup: CDR1 MNHEY, CDR2 SVGEGT. This chain's CDR3 is CASTWTSEYNEQFF. In nucleotides, the CDR3 is TGTGCCAGCACCTGGACTAGTGAATACAATGAGCAGTTCTTC.

The gene calls are TRBV27 and TRBJ2-2; no reliable D call. Germline values: CDR1 MNHEY, CDR2 SMNVEV (reference sequence). This CDR3 region has 16 residues. The ends were cut back, 4 bases at V and 3 bases at J, with 15 bases in the middle. The CDR3 bases are TGTGCCAGCAGTTCCATCGTGAGTCAGGACACCGGGGAGCTGTTTTTT. It codes for CASSSIVSQDTGELFF.

CDR3 region: CASRAWGLEQYF. The DNA for the CDR3 is TGTGCCAGCAGGGCGTGGGGACTCGAGCAGTACTTC. The rearrangement links TRBV6-2 or TRBV6-3 to TRBJ2-7; possibly TRBD2 for D (6 bases). This CDR3 has 12 residues. V lost 6 bases to trimming and J lost 6 bases, with 12 bases between them. CDR1 and CDR2 (germline): MNHEY, SVGEGT.

In its sample, this clone is medium-sized (0.01 to 0.1%). This chain links TRBV4-3 with TRBJ1-2; D is perhaps TRBD1 (5 bases). The CDR3 is 14 amino acids. The germline V and J ends were trimmed by 1 base and 4 bases, with 10 bases remaining between them. CDR1 and CDR2 from the germline V gene are LGHNA and YSLEER. The CDR3 loop is CASSQGQGSYGYTF. In DNA form, the CDR3 reads TGCGCCAGCAGCCAAGGTCAGGGAAGCTATGGCTACACCTTC.

The sample holds many counts of this clone. J is TRBJ2-2 and V is TRBV18; 8 nucleotides match TRBD2. The CDR3 has 20 amino acids. CDR1 and CDR2 from the germline V gene are KGHSH and LQKENI. The trim removed 2 bases at V and 1 base at J, leaving 15 bases unmatched. The CDR3 loop reads CASSPSSLAGSRGNTGELFF. CDR3 in DNA: TGTGCCAGCTCACCATCCTCCTTAGCGGGGAGTAGAGGGAACACCGGGGAGCTGTTTTTT.

Comment on this clone: Since a much larger clone is just one base distant, this may be a read error. V and J are TRBV7-8 and TRBJ2-2, with D unclear. Germline V gene sequence: CDR1 SGHVS, CDR2 FQNEAQ. CDR3 length: 13 residues. CDR3 nucleotide sequence: TGTGCCATCAGCCCCGAGTTCACCGGGGAGCTGTTTTTT. Residues: CAISPEFTGELFF.

In regard to this clone: A much larger clone lies a single base off, so this may be a read error. This CDR3 is CASNREAGTACFGNQPQHF. The CDR3 DNA follows: TGTGCCAGCAACCGAGAAGCCGGGACAGCCTGTTTTGGCAATCAGCCCCAGCATTTT. V and J are TRBV5-2 and TRBJ1-5; the D call TRBD1 from the table was never checked on the DNA. TRBV5-2 is recorded as a pseudogene. There are 19 residues in the CDR3.

This clone has a count of ten or more. The chain has TRBV7-9 and TRBJ1-6; tentatively, D is TRBD1 (6 bases). Trimming removed 5 bases at V and 10 bases at J, with 9 bases between. This CDR3 is built from 12 residues. Germline-derived CDR1 and CDR2 are SEHNR and FQNEAQ (reference sequence). The CDR3, as DNA: TGTGCCAGCAGCCGGGACAACTCACCCCTCCACTTT. The encoded protein is CASSRDNSPLHF.

This clone was found many times. V and J are TRBV20-1 and TRBJ2-3; D not certain. There are 12 residues in the CDR3. Trimming shortened V by 3 bases and J by 4 bases, and 8 bases separated the two germline ends. Germline CDR1 and CDR2: DFQATT and SNEGSKA (reference sequence). The DNA of the CDR3 is TGCAGTGCTAGTCCCACAGCAGATACGCAGTATTTT. It encodes CSASPTADTQYF.

This clone was observed a few times. V and J are TRBV6-5 and TRBJ1-2; 7 positions agree with TRBD1. This CDR3 has 16 residues. Trimming took 4 bases from V and 3 from J; bases not matched to a gene: 11. Germline CDR1 is MNHEY and CDR2 is SVGAGI. The CDR3, as DNA: TGTGCCAGCAGTTCAGGGGGTGGGGGGGCCCACTATGGCTACACCTTC. Translating it yields CASSSGGGGAHYGYTF.

This clone was seen ten or more times. V gene TRBV24-1 combines with J gene TRBJ2-2; D unclear. V was clipped by 3 bases and J by 2 bases, with 12 bases between them. The CDR3 consists of 16 residues. Germline V gene sequence: CDR1 KGHDR, CDR2 SFDVKD. CDR3 nucleotides: TGTGCCACCAGTGATGCGACTGTCACAAACACCGGGGAGCTGTTTTTT. Amino acids: CATSDATVTNTGELFF.

A note on this clone: With a much larger clone just one base away, this may be a read error. This rearrangement joins TRBV5-4 to TRBJ1-6; weak D call: TRBD1 (6 bases). The CDR3 loop spans 13 amino acids. The germline CDR1 and CDR2 sequences are SGHNT and YYREEE (reference sequence). The CDR3 loop is CDSRRDINSPLHF. DNA for the CDR3: TGTGACAGCAGGCGGGACATCAATTCACCCCTCCACTTT.

This clone was observed a few times. It may be a read error: a sequence one base away is much more abundant. V and J are TRBV30 and TRBJ1-1; D not resolved. The V gene lost 3 bases and the J gene lost 4 bases, with 12 bases spanning the gap. This CDR3 has 13 residues. Germline V gene sequence: CDR1 GTSNPN, CDR2 SVGIG (reference sequence). CDR3 region: CAWRRRGITEAFF. The CDR3 coding sequence is TGTGCCTGGAGAAGACGGGGAATCACTGAAGCTTTCTTT. The entire variable domain, with the rest obtained from reference TRBV30 and TRBJ1-1, is as follows: SQTIHQWPATLVQPVGSPLSLECTVEGTSNPNLYWYRQAAGRGLQLLFYSVGIGQISSEVPQNLSASRPQDRQFILSSKKLLLSDSGFYLCAWRRRGITEAFFGQGTRLTVV.

The table lists this clone with a few counts. A much larger clone differs by one base, so this may be a read error. The chain carries TRBV27 and TRBJ2-5, with D possibly called TRBD1 or TRBD2 (5 bases each). Trimming took 6 bases from V and 7 from J, leaving 21 bases between them. Looked up from germline, CDR1 is MNHEY and CDR2 is SMNVEV (reference sequence). The CDR3 runs 15 residues. This CDR3 reads CASSSARGMEGTQYF. In DNA, the CDR3 is TGTGCCAGCAGCTCTGCGAGGGGAATGGAAGGGACCCAGTACTTC.

This clone was counted many times. The V call is TRBV7-8, the J call TRBJ2-1; 9 nucleotides agree with TRBD1. CDR1 is SGHVS and CDR2 is FQNEAQ in the germline V gene. CDR3 length equals 12 residues. V shed 8 bases and J 7 bases; nucleotides not matched to a gene: 3. This CDR3 is CASEGTGNEQFF. The CDR3 DNA follows: TGTGCCAGCGAAGGGACAGGGAATGAGCAGTTCTTC.

This sequence joins TRBV20-1 and TRBJ1-1; 10 nucleotides align to TRBD1. The CDR3 is made up of 16 amino acids. The germline V gene has CDR1 DFQATT and CDR2 SNEGSKA (reference sequence). V lost 3 bases and J lost 4; bases outside the gene matches: 11. The DNA of the CDR3 is TGCAGTGCTAGTGAGCTTGGGACAGGGGATTTCACTGAAGCTTTCTTT. This codes for CSASELGTGDFTEAFF.

This clone has a count of ten or more. This chain joins TRBV19 and TRBJ2-3; D perhaps matches TRBD2 (5 bases). CDR1 LNHDA and CDR2 SQIVND come from the germline V gene (reference sequence). V gave up 4 bases and J gave up 1 base, with 12 bases separating them. This CDR3 has 15 residues. This chain's CDR3 is CASSSSVLGTDTQYF. Here the CDR3 DNA reads TGTGCCAGTAGTAGTAGCGTGCTCGGCACAGATACGCAGTATTTT.

This clone was seen repeatedly, ten times or more. The chain links TRBV5-1 to TRBJ2-2; D is undetermined. The germline CDR1 and CDR2 sequences are SGHRS and YFSETQ. Trimming pared 0 bases from V and 3 bases from J, leaving 12 bases between. This CDR3 region has 16 residues. CDR3 DNA: TGCGCCAGCAGCTTGGTTGTGGGGTTGTACACCGGGGAGCTGTTTTTT. Encoded protein: CASSLVVGLYTGELFF.

This clone came up many times. The chain links TRBV19 to TRBJ2-5; a weak D match, TRBD1 (5 bases). The CDR3 has 14 residues. V shed 3 bases and J shed 4 bases, with 12 bases lying between them. CDR1 and CDR2 (germline): LNHDA, SQIVND (reference sequence). This CDR3 reads CASSISGFGETQYF. The CDR3 DNA reads as TGTGCCAGTAGTATTTCAGGGTTTGGAGAGACCCAGTACTTC.

This clone was recorded a few times. The rearrangement uses TRBV6-2 or TRBV6-3 and TRBJ2-3; 8 bases are shared with TRBD1. The junction had 14 bases not matched to a gene; V was cut back by 5 bases and J by 7 bases. Germline CDR1 reads MNHEY; CDR2 reads SVGEGT. The CDR3 covers 16 residues. Here the CDR3 DNA reads TGTGCCAGCAGTCCCCAGGGGGCGCCTTTTATGTATACGCAGTATTTT. Its protein is CASSPQGAPFMYTQYF.

The V call is TRBV20-1, the J call TRBJ2-2, with TRBD1 matching 9 bases. With V trimmed by 3 bases and J by 4 bases, 15 bases remained unmatched. CDR1 is DFQATT, CDR2 SNEGSKA, per germline (reference sequence). The CDR3 consists of 18 residues. The CDR3: CSASRWGQGILGTGELFF. The CDR3 coding sequence is TGCAGTGCTAGTAGATGGGGACAGGGAATTTTGGGCACCGGGGAGCTGTTTTTT.

This clone was found many times. The chain recombines TRBV19 with TRBJ2-1, with D possibly called TRBD1 or TRBD2 (5 bases each). V lost 6 bases and J 5 bases, leaving 14 bases between the germline ends. This CDR3 has 14 amino acids. Germline CDR1 reads LNHDA; CDR2 reads SQIVND (reference sequence). The DNA for the CDR3 is TGTGCCAGTAGGTTTGGGACGGTGAACAATGAGCAGTTCTTC. This encodes CASRFGTVNNEQFF.

About this clone: A much bigger clone sits one base away, suggesting this may be a read error. The chain has TRBV6-4 and TRBJ2-1, with TRBD2 identical over 11 bases. The CDR3 contains 16 residues. In germline, CDR1 is MRHNA, CDR2 SNTAGT. The CDR3 DNA is TGTGTCAGCAGGGGCACTAGCGGGAGAGGTTACAATGAGCAGTTCTTC. This codes for CVSRGTSGRGYNEQFF.

To note about this clone: Possible read error: a much larger clone is one base away. The chain has TRBV24-1 and TRBJ2-1, with D possibly being TRBD2 (5 bases). Germline V CDR1 and CDR2: KGHDR, SFDVKD. CDR3 size: 15 residues. Trimming cost V 2 bases and J 10 bases, with 17 bases left between them. The CDR3 sequence: CATSDWERGPAEQFF. The DNA of the CDR3 is TGTGCCACCAGTGATTGGGAGAGAGGGCCGGCGGAGCAGTTCTTC.